This TCR beta chain was captured in a study of cytomegalovirus exposure and HLA in healthy donors. Across the study: The use of the same platform for the approximately 130 validation repertoires and the roughly 670 first-cohort repertoires was reported by a later analysis.

Measured with immunoSEQ multiplex PCR; TCRdb has only the in-frame clones, and not every one. Of about 110,000 clones in the sample, roughly 87% were seen once. From germline, CDR1 is MDHEN and CDR2 SYDVKM. This CDR3 spans 15 amino acids. V shed 6 bases, J shed 6 bases, and the junction held 10 bases outside the gene matches. Points on this clone: Its antigen is undetermined.

Study-wide findings and caveats: Reported performance of the classifier showed diagnosis of cytomegalovirus status with high specificity and sensitivity.

Specimen: PBMCs. This receptor was taken from a woman aged 18 to 35 in good health and CMV-seronegative. The chain carries TRBV28 and TRBJ1-5, with 8 bases aligning to TRBD1. This chain's CDR3 is CASSSDRALSQPQHF. CDR3 DNA: TGTGCCAGCAGCTCGGACAGGGCATTGAGTCAGCCCCAGCATTTT.